This T cell receptor (beta chain) was obtained from a study of blood T cells in healthy people across ages. For the second PCR, which ran for roughly 6 to 12 cycles, a sample-barcoded 5' primer and a J-beta primer mix were used. TCRdb reanalysed the 5' RACE reads using MiXCR and keeps one entry per CDR3 protein. The data contain about 900,000 distinct CDR3 sequences, roughly 50% of them seen just once; the ten biggest clones take up roughly 13%. Germline CDR1 GTSNPN, CDR2 SVGIG (reference sequence). The J segment lost 7 bases and the V segment lost 0 bases, leaving 10 bases of the junction unmatched. The CDR3 consists of 15 residues.

The genes are TRBV30 and TRBJ2-7; 9 nucleotides agree with TRBD1. The TCR comes from a young man in good health. The source material was blood. The CDR3 loop is CAWSVGGTGNREQYF. Written as DNA, the CDR3 is TGTGCCTGGAGTGTAGGCGGGACAGGGAATAGGGAGCAGTACTTC.